Below, 13 T cell receptor beta chains from the same sample are listed, as sequenced in a study of spatial heterogeneity in lung cancer. Using its own MiXCR run on the 5' RACE reads, TCRdb lists one record per CDR3 protein. The table lists 60,000 to 90,000 distinct CDR3 sequences, around 7.8% of them singletons. The sample's time point: sample taken at primary tumor resection. The specimen comprised PBMCs, sampled at surgery. The receptor set was obtained from a male donor with early-stage non-small cell lung cancer.

The chain combines TRBV19 with TRBJ1-5; D call uncertain. CDR1 LNHDA and CDR2 SQIVND come from the germline V gene (reference sequence). This CDR3 is 13 amino acids long. V lost 9 bases to trimming and J lost 2 bases, with 11 bases between them. The CDR3 coding sequence is TGTGCCAGCGAAGGGTTGGGCAATCAGCCCCAGCATTTT. This codes for CASEGLGNQPQHF.

The chain uses TRBV30 and TRBJ1-1, with TRBD1 matching 10 bases. Germline CDR1 and CDR2: GTSNPN and SVGIG (reference sequence). The CDR3 is made up of 13 amino acids. V lost 3 bases and J lost 4; bases outside the gene matches: 2. The CDR3 sequence is CAWRTGGVTEAFF. The CDR3 bases are TGTGCCTGGAGGACAGGGGGCGTCACTGAAGCTTTCTTT.

The sample holds many counts of this clonotype. The CDR3 sequence: CASSQGVGKYGEQYF. The CDR3, as DNA: TGTGCCAGCAGCCAAGGGGTAGGGAAGTACGGCGAGCAGTACTTC. The rearrangement uses TRBV3-1 and TRBJ2-7; no clear D. This CDR3 has 15 amino acids. CDR1 is LGHDT and CDR2 is YNNKEL in the germline V gene (reference sequence). V was clipped by 1 base and J by 6 bases, with 16 bases between them.

The chain recombines TRBV27 with TRBJ1-3, with D tentatively TRBD1 (6 bases). V dropped 5 bases and J dropped 4 bases, with 12 bases sitting between them. The CDR3 sequence is 14 residues long. Germline V gene data show CDR1 as MNHEY and CDR2 as SMNVEV (reference sequence). Here the CDR3 DNA reads TGTGCCAGCAGTACAGGGCGACTCGGAAACACCATATATTTT. Its protein product is CASSTGRLGNTIYF.

This clonotype was seen a few times. The chain employs TRBV6-6 and TRBJ2-7; 10 bases match TRBD2. The CDR3 has 16 amino acids. Germline CDR1 MNHNY, CDR2 SVGAGI (reference sequence). V trimming: 0 bases; J trimming: 1 base; junction bases outside the gene matches: 3. The CDR3 is CASSYSPAGGSYEQYF. The CDR3, as DNA: TGTGCCAGCAGTTACTCCCCAGCGGGAGGGTCCTACGAGCAGTACTTC.

This clonotype was counted between two and nine times. The chain is built from TRBV29-1 and TRBJ2-1; 8 bases are shared with TRBD2. This CDR3 is 14 amino acids long. The trim removed 8 bases at V and 7 bases at J, leaving 13 bases unmatched. The germline gives CDR1 SQVTM, CDR2 ANQGSEA. CDR3 region: CSPGGGLGGNEQFF. CDR3 bases: TGCAGCCCGGGAGGGGGGCTAGGGGGAAATGAGCAGTTCTTC.

This clonotype turned up a few times. The V call is TRBV2, the J call TRBJ1-4; 10 bases are shared with TRBD1. The CDR3 runs to 15 residues. Germline CDR1 and CDR2: SNHLY and FYNNEI. V gave up 6 bases and J gave up 7 bases; unmatched junction bases: 8. The CDR3 protein is CASRKEGQGSEKLFF. Written as DNA, the CDR3 is TGTGCCAGCAGGAAAGAGGGACAGGGGAGTGAAAAACTGTTTTTT.

This clonotype was seen only a few times. The chain links TRBV5-1 to TRBJ1-2, with D perhaps matching TRBD1 (6 bases). The CDR3 sequence is 14 residues long. CDR1 is SGHRS, CDR2 YFSETQ, per germline. With 2 bases removed from V and 3 bases from J, the gap between germline ends came to 11 bases. The CDR3 region has the DNA TGCGCCAGCAGCTTTGCCAGGGGCGACTATGGCTACACCTTC. Encoded protein: CASSFARGDYGYTF.

This clonotype was counted ten times or more. The chain links TRBV29-1 to TRBJ2-2; D is possibly TRBD2 (5 bases). This CDR3 has 11 amino acids. With 8 bases removed from V and 5 bases from J, the gap between germline ends came to 9 bases. Germline V gene lookup returns CDR1 SQVTM and CDR2 ANQGSEA. In nucleotides, the CDR3 is TGCAGCTTCCGGGATACCGGGGAGCTGTTTTTT. Its protein is CSFRDTGELFF.

This clonotype has ten or more counts. This chain uses TRBV20-1 with TRBJ2-1, with D perhaps matching TRBD2 (5 bases). Between the trimmed V and J ends, which lost 7 bases and 4 bases, there was a span of 8 bases. This CDR3 spans 11 amino acids. Germline values: CDR1 DFQATT, CDR2 SNEGSKA (reference sequence). The CDR3 reads CSGESYNEQFF. CDR3 nucleotides: TGCAGTGGGGAGAGTTACAATGAGCAGTTCTTC.

The chain carries TRBV15 and TRBJ1-1; D call uncertain. V was pared by 1 base and J by 5 bases, with 5 bases between. Germline CDR1 and CDR2: LNHNV and YYDKDF (reference sequence). This CDR3 contains 12 residues. CDR3 amino acids: CATSRGGTEAFF. For the CDR3, the DNA is TGTGCCACCAGCAGAGGAGGGACTGAAGCTTTCTTT.

This clonotype has a handful of counts. The chain uses TRBV11-3 and TRBJ2-1, with 8 bases fitting TRBD1. V lost 6 bases and J lost 7; bases outside the gene matches: 2. CDR3 length: 12 residues. The germline V gene encodes CDR1 SGHNT and CDR2 YENEEA. CDR3: CASSRTGNEQFF. CDR3 DNA: TGTGCCAGCAGTCGGACAGGGAATGAGCAGTTCTTC.

This clonotype was found many times. The V and J genes are TRBV15 and TRBJ1-4, with D perhaps TRBD1 (5 bases). The CDR3 spans 16 residues. With 5 bases removed from V and 2 bases from J, the gap between germline ends came to 15 bases. The germline V gene has CDR1 LNHNV and CDR2 YYDKDF (reference sequence). CDR3 loop: CATSPGGEGTNEKLFF. Here the CDR3 DNA reads TGTGCCACCAGCCCTGGGGGGGAGGGGACTAATGAAAAACTGTTTTTT.